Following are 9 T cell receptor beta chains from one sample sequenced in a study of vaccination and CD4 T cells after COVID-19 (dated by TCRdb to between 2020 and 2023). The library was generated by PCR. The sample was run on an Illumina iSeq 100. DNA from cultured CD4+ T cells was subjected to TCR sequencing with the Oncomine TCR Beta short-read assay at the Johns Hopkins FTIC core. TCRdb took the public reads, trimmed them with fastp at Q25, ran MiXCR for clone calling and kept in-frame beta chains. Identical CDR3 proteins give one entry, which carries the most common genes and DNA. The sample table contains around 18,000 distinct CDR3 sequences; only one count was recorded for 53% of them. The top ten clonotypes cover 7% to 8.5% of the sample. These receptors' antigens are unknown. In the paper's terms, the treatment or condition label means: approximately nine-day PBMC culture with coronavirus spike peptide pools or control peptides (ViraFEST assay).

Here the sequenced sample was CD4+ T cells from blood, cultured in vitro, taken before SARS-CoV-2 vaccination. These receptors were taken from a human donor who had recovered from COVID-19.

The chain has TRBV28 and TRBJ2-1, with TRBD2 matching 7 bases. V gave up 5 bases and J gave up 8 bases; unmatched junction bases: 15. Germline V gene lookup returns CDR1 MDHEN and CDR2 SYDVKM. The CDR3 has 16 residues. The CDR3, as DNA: TGTGCCAGCAGTGGGGGGGTTGGGGAGGGGTTACATGAGCAGTTCTTC. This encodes CASSGGVGEGLHEQFF.

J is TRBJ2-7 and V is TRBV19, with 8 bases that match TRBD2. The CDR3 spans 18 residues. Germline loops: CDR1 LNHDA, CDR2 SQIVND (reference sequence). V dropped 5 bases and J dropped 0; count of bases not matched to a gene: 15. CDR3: CASSSHRKAGGHSYEQYF. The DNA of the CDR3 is TGTGCCAGTAGTTCTCACCGCAAGGCGGGAGGCCACTCCTACGAGCAGTACTTC.

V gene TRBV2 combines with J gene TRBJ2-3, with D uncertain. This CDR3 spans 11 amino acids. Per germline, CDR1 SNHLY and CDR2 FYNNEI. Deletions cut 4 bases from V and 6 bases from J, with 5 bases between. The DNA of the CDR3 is TGTGCCAGCAGTGCGCGGGATACGCAGTATTTT. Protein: CASSARDTQYF.

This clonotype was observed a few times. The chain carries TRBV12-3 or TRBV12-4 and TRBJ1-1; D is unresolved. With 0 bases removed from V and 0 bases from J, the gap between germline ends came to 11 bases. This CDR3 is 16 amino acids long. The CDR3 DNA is TGTGCCAGCAGTTTAGCCGCGGGCATTGTGAACACTGAAGCTTTCTTT. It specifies CASSLAAGIVNTEAFF.

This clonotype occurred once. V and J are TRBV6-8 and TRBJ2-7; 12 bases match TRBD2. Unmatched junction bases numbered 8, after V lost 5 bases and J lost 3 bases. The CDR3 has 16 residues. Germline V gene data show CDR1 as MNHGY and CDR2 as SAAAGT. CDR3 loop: CASSAPPGLAGYEQYF. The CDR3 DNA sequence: TGTGCCAGCAGTGCCCCCCCGGGACTAGCGGGCTACGAGCAGTACTTC.

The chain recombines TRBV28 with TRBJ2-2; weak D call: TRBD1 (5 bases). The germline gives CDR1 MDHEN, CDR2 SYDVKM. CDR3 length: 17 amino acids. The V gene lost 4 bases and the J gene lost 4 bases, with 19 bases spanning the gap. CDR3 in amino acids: CASSSGPGKLTTGELFF. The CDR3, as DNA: TGTGCCAGCAGTTCAGGTCCAGGGAAATTGACCACCGGGGAGCTGTTTTTT. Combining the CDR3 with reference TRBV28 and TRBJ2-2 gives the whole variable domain DVKVTQSSRYLVKRTGEKVFLECVQDMDHENMFWYRQDPGLGLRLIYFSYDVKMKEKGDIPEGYSVSREKKERFSLILESASTNQTSMYLCASSSGPGKLTTGELFFGEGSRLTVL.

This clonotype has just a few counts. DNA of the CDR3: TGTGCCACCAGCAGAGAGCCCCGGACAGACCAAGAGACCCAGTACTTC. Its translation is CATSREPRTDQETQYF. The chain links TRBV15 to TRBJ2-5; possible D gene TRBD1, 6 bases. Trimming took 0 bases from V and 0 from J, leaving 11 bases between them. Germline CDR1 reads LNHNV; CDR2 reads YYDKDF (reference sequence). The length of the CDR3 is 16 residues.

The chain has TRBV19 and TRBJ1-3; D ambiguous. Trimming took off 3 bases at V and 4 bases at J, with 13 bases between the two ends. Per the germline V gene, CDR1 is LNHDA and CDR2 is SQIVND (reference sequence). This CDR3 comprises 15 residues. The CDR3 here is CASSILTSLGNTIYF. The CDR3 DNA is TGTGCCAGTAGTATCTTGACCAGTCTCGGAAACACCATATATTTT.

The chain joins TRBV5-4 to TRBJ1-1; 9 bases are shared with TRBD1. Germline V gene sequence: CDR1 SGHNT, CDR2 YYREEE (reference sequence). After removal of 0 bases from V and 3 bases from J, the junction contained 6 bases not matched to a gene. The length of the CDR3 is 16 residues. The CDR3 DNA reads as TGTGCCAGCAGCTTGGTAGGGACAGGGAAGGACACTGAAGCTTTCTTT. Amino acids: CASSLVGTGKDTEAFF.